This T cell receptor beta chain was sequenced in a study of T-cell reconstitution after alpha-beta-depleted transplantation in children. Overall study findings and caveats: For some patients, TCRbeta diversity was high at day 60 because of recipient T cells and thymic progenitors that survived. Expanded graft clones numbering several hundred reportedly gave rise to alpha-beta T cells about two months after transplant. Hyperexpanded clones declined; after one year, newly produced T cells mostly supplied diversity.

On this clonotype itself: Its antigen remains unidentified.

Trimming stripped 1 base from V and 0 bases from J, with 10 bases between. Germline CDR1 and CDR2: SGHVS and FNYEAQ. The CDR3 has 17 residues. It was with unique molecular identifiers that the TCRbeta library was prepared. TCRdb reprocessed the PCR reads with MiXCR, giving one entry per CDR3 protein. In the table there are a few hundred thousand distinct CDR3 sequences, 27% of which are singletons. The rearrangement links TRBV7-6 to TRBJ2-6; D is unresolved. The receptor's source is a boy younger than two with Wiskott-Aldrich syndrome, due to receive a stem cell transplant. The material sequenced was PBMCs, taken before TCRalphabeta/CD19-depleted stem cell transplant. In DNA, the CDR3 is TGTGCCAGCAGCTTAGGTGTCAGAGGCTCTGGGGCCAACGTCCTGACTTTC. It yields the protein CASSLGVRGSGANVLTF.